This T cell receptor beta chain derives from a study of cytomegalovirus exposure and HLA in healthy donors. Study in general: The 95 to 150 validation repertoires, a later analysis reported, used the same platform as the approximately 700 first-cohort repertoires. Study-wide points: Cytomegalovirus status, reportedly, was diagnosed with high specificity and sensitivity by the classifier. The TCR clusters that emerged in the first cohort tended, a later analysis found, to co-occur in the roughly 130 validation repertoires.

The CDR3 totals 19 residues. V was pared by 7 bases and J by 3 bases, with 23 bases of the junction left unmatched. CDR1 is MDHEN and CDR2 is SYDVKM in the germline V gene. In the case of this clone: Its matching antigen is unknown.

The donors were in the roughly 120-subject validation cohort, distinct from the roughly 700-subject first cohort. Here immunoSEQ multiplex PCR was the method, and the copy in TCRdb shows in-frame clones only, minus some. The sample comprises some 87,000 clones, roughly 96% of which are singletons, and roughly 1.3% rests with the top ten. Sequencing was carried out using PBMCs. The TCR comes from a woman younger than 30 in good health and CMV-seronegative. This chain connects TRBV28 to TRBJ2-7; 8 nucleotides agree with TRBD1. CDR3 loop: CASNQTRDRRIKRFYEQYF. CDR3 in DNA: TGTGCCAGCAACCAGACCAGGGACAGGCGAATCAAACGTTTCTACGAGCAGTACTTC.